These T cell receptor beta chains were read from a single sample in a study of blood T cell repertoires in COVID-19. The method was immunoSEQ multiplex PCR; TCRdb's version includes in-frame clones alone and lacks a portion of them. Among about 180,000 clones listed, around 80% were seen once. Sequenced input: peripheral blood. The receptors stem from a woman of 80 years or more with COVID-19, enrolled during active disease. Both conserved end residues are part of each CDR3. Fields, in order: clone size, D gene, V gene, J gene, CDR3 protein, CDR3 DNA. The D gene is left open where the match is weak. Size tells how often a clone was seen (once, few, many) or the class of an expanded clone, and some rows leave it out.

.	TRBD1	TRBV3-1/TRBV3-2	TRBJ2-6	CASSQDSLRDRASGANVLTF	TGTGCCAGCAGCCAAGATTCCTTGAGGGACAGGGCGTCTGGGGCCAACGTCCTGACTTTC
.	.	TRBV11-2	TRBJ2-7	CASSFDNYEQYF	TGTGCCAGCAGTTTTGACAACTACGAGCAGTACTTC
.	.	TRBV7-8	TRBJ2-2	CASSPTGPGELFF	TGTGCCAGCAGCCCCACAGGGCCCGGGGAGCTGTTTTTT
.	.	TRBV15	TRBJ1-2	CATSDGLGQPYGYTF	TGTGCCACCAGCGACGGTCTAGGACAGCCCTATGGCTACACCTTC
.	.	TRBV2	TRBJ2-3	CASSEADTQYF	TGTGCCAGCAGTGAGGCCGATACGCAGTATTTT
once	.	TRBV9	TRBJ1-4	CASSVGTVEKLFF	TGTGCCAGCAGCGTAGGCACAGTTGAAAAACTGTTTTTT
.	.	TRBV5-4	TRBJ2-5	CASSQPDSRSETQYF	TGTGCCAGCAGCCAACCGGACAGCCGGTCAGAGACCCAGTACTTC
.	TRBD1	TRBV9	TRBJ2-7	CASSPTGDHEQYF	TGTGCCAGCAGCCCGACAGGGGACCACGAGCAGTACTTC
.	TRBD2	TRBV28	TRBJ2-3	CASSLWDLAASTDTQYF	TGTGCCAGCAGTTTATGGGATCTAGCGGCCTCCACAGATACGCAGTATTTT
.	TRBD1	TRBV6-6	TRBJ1-5	CASSYQGGNQPQHF	TGTGCCAGCAGTTACCAGGGGGGAAATCAGCCCCAGCATTTT
.	TRBD1	TRBV27	TRBJ1-1	CASSRVGQPETEAFF	TGTGCCAGCAGTAGGGTGGGACAGCCTGAGACTGAAGCTTTCTTT
few	TRBD1	TRBV7-2	TRBJ1-5	CASSSGQGQSQPQHF	TGTGCCAGCAGCTCGGGACAGGGTCAGAGCCAGCCCCAGCATTTT
.	TRBD2	TRBV5-1	TRBJ2-7	CASSWVLAGEGEQYF	TGCGCCAGCAGCTGGGTACTAGCGGGAGAGGGCGAGCAGTACTTC
once	TRBD1	TRBV10-3	TRBJ1-1	CAISDSARGRGAFF	TGTGCCATCAGTGACTCGGCCAGGGGGCGGGGGGCTTTCTTT
.	.	TRBV28	TRBJ2-7	CAIPGANYEQYF	TGTGCCATCCCAGGCGCGAACTACGAGCAGTACTTC
once	.	TRBV27	TRBJ2-7	CASSSLGYEQYF	TGTGCCAGCAGTTCCCTAGGCTACGAGCAGTACTTC
.	.	TRBV12-3/TRBV12-4	TRBJ2-2	CASLLDTGELFF	TGTGCCAGCCTCCTTGACACCGGGGAGCTGTTTTTT
once	.	TRBV3-1/TRBV3-2	TRBJ2-6	CASSLIKGGAGANVLTF	TGTGCCAGCAGCCTCATCAAAGGGGGAGCTGGGGCCAACGTCCTGACTTTC
.	.	TRBV4-3	TRBJ1-2	CASSQDSREGGYTF	TGCGCCAGCAGCCAAGATAGCAGGGAGGGCGGCTACACCTTC
.	TRBD2	TRBV3-1/TRBV3-2	TRBJ2-2	CASSHPVAGTGELFF	TGTGCCAGCAGCCACCCTGTAGCGGGCACCGGGGAGCTGTTTTTT
.	.	TRBV19	TRBJ1-2	CATKAQNGYTF	TGTGCTACTAAGGCGCAGAACGGCTACACCTTC
.	TRBD1	TRBV29-1	TRBJ2-1	CSALGGDRNYNEQFF	TGCAGCGCCTTAGGAGGGGACAGGAATTACAATGAGCAGTTCTTC
.	.	TRBV30	TRBJ2-3	CAWDLGQDTQYF	TGTGCCTGGGATTTGGGGCAAGATACGCAGTATTTT
.	.	TRBV9	TRBJ1-2	CASSAQPGLHYGYTF	TGTGCCAGCAGCGCACAGCCGGGACTACATTATGGCTACACCTTC
once	TRBD1	TRBV28	TRBJ2-3	CASSLGYIDRGGRDTQYF	TGTGCCAGCAGTTTAGGCTACATCGACAGGGGCGGTAGAGATACGCAGTATTTT
.	.	TRBV7-2	TRBJ1-6	CASTVPSRGSPLHF	TGTGCCAGCACCGTACCTTCCAGGGGTTCACCCCTCCACTTT
.	.	TRBV6-2/TRBV6-3	TRBJ1-2	CASSNLYGYTF	TGTGCCAGCAGTAATCTCTATGGCTACACCTTC
.	TRBD1	TRBV7-2	TRBJ2-5	CASSLGTGVRTQYF	TGTGCCAGCAGCTTAGGGACAGGGGTCCGGACCCAGTACTTC
.	TRBD1	TRBV5-4	TRBJ2-7	CASSEGQAPYEQYF	TGTGCCAGCAGCGAGGGACAGGCACCCTACGAGCAGTACTTC
.	TRBD2	TRBV7-2	TRBJ2-2	CASSPTSGGLGGELFF	TGTGCCAGCAGCCCGACTAGCGGGGGACTAGGCGGGGAGCTGTTTTTT
.	TRBD1	TRBV11-2	TRBJ1-1	CASLRQGTEAFF	TGTGCCAGCCTTCGACAGGGCACTGAAGCTTTCTTT
.	.	TRBV7-7	TRBJ2-3	CASSPRLGHPSADTQYF	TGTGCCAGCAGCCCAAGACTAGGACACCCTTCTGCAGATACGCAGTATTTT
.	TRBD1	TRBV7-9	TRBJ2-7	CASSFSVRDSSYEQYF	TGTGCCAGCAGTTTTTCAGTACGGGACAGCTCCTACGAGCAGTACTTC
.	TRBD2	TRBV7-2	TRBJ2-1	CASSPGGGVHNEQFF	TGTGCCAGCAGCCCCGGGGGGGGCGTCCACAATGAGCAGTTCTTC
.	TRBD2	TRBV3-1/TRBV3-2	TRBJ2-1	CASSQDTSGRRQFF	TGTGCCAGCAGCCAAGACACTAGCGGGAGGAGGCAGTTCTTC
.	TRBD2	TRBV28	TRBJ2-3	CASSTTSGRASSTDTQYF	TGTGCCAGCAGCACTACTAGCGGGAGGGCCTCTAGCACAGATACGCAGTATTTT
.	.	TRBV4-1	TRBJ2-7	CASSQGGDSSYEQYF	TGCGCCAGCAGCCAAGGGGGGGACAGTTCCTACGAGCAGTACTTC
.	TRBD2	TRBV12-3/TRBV12-4	TRBJ2-3	CASSLAGSGGEYF	TGTGCCAGCAGTTTAGCGGGTAGCGGGGGGGAGTATTTT
.	.	TRBV28	TRBJ1-5	CTSGGSGDGNQPQHF	TGTACCAGTGGGGGGTCTGGAGACGGCAATCAGCCCCAGCATTTT
.	.	TRBV4-3	TRBJ2-1	CASSQGPAGSSYNEQFF	TGCGCCAGCAGCCAAGGCCCCGCCGGGAGCTCCTACAATGAGCAGTTCTTC
.	.	TRBV7-8	TRBJ2-7	CASRGGGRPYEQYF	TGTGCCAGCAGGGGAGGGGGGCGTCCCTACGAGCAGTACTTC
.	.	TRBV6-6	TRBJ2-1	CASHTRANEQFF	TGTGCCAGCCACACTAGAGCCAATGAGCAGTTCTTC
.	.	TRBV29-1	TRBJ1-1	CSVEQVQGTEAFF	TGCAGCGTTGAACAGGTTCAGGGCACTGAAGCTTTCTTT
.	.	TRBV7-9	TRBJ1-3	CASSLLGENTIYF	TGTGCCAGCAGCTTATTAGGGGAAAACACCATATATTTT
.	TRBD1	TRBV18	TRBJ2-7	CASSRQGYEQYF	TGTGCCAGCTCCCGACAGGGGTACGAGCAGTACTTC
few	TRBD1	TRBV15	TRBJ2-1	CATSASGGNEQFF	TGTGCCACCAGCGCTTCAGGGGGCAATGAGCAGTTCTTC
.	TRBD1	TRBV3-1/TRBV3-2	TRBJ2-7	CASSRTGDSYEQYF	TGTGCCAGCAGCCGGACAGGGGACTCCTACGAGCAGTACTTC